These 2 T cell receptor beta chains were sequenced from one sample in a study of blood T cell repertoires in COVID-19 (dated by TCRdb to 2020 to 2021). The library was obtained by the immunoSEQ multiplex PCR assay. The table was pulled from immuneACCESS by TCRdb, which kept in-frame rearrangements only. Such tables lose some clones; where checked, under half of the loss comes from unresolved V genes, and the rest has no known cause. The sample table lists some 170,000 clones, more than 65% of them with a count of one. 13% to 15% of the sample is held by the ten biggest clonotypes. The specimen sequenced was PBMCs or T cells enriched from blood (not recorded which). The receptor source for this set is a man over 45 who had recovered from COVID-19.

The table lists this clone with a few counts. J is TRBJ1-1 and V is TRBV5-1, with a possible D match to TRBD1 (5 bases). The CDR3 is 13 residues long. From germline, CDR1 is SGHRS and CDR2 YFSETQ. V was trimmed by 6 bases and J by 0 bases, leaving 9 bases between them. CDR3 nucleotides: TGCGCCAGCACAGGGATCATGAACACTGAAGCTTTCTTT. This encodes CASTGIMNTEAFF.

The CDR3 region is CASSLFAGRETQYF. The CDR3 DNA follows: TGTGCCAGCAGCTTGTTTGCGGGTAGGGAGACCCAGTACTTC. The chain carries TRBV5-5 and TRBJ2-5, with D possibly matching TRBD2 (5 bases). There are 14 residues in the CDR3. Germline values: CDR1 SGHKS, CDR2 YYEKEE (reference sequence). V shed 1 base and J shed 5 bases, with 12 bases lying between them.